A single sample gave rise to the 17 T cell receptor beta chains below, sequenced in a study of OX40 agonist ivuxolimab in advanced cancers. Sequenced by immunoSEQ multiplex PCR; TCRdb stores in-frame clones only, minus some. The sample lists roughly 100,000 clones, 90% occurring once. The source was CD4+ or CD8+ T cells sorted from blood, collected in a trial of the OX40 agonist ivuxolimab. These receptors were collected from an adult with an advanced solid tumor such as melanoma, head and neck, liver or kidney cancer.

This chain joins TRBV7-9 and TRBJ2-7; weak D call: TRBD2 (6 bases). The V and J ends lost 5 bases and 2 bases respectively, with 13 bases between them. The CDR3 is 14 amino acids. Germline V CDR1 and CDR2: SEHNR, FQNEAQ (reference sequence). The DNA of the CDR3 is TGTGCCAGCAGCCGCGGGACCGCTACCTACGAGCAGTACTTC. Encoded protein: CASSRGTATYEQYF.

The chain carries TRBV28 and TRBJ1-1; D is uncertain. The V end lost 7 bases, the J end lost 1 base, and 10 bases lay between the germline ends. Germline CDR1 is MDHEN and CDR2 is SYDVKM. The CDR3 has 13 amino acids. This CDR3 reads CASTRTRNTEAFF. The CDR3 bases are TGTGCCAGCACTCGAACCCGGAACACTGAAGCTTTCTTT.

CDR3 nucleotide sequence: TGTGCCAGTAGTCCGGCCGGGACAGGGATAGAGACCCAGTACTTC. Translated: CASSPAGTGIETQYF. V usage is TRBV19 and J usage is TRBJ2-5, with TRBD1 matching 9 bases. CDR1 LNHDA and CDR2 SQIVND come from the germline V gene (reference sequence). V trimming: 5 bases; J trimming: 4 bases; junction bases outside the gene matches: 8. The CDR3 contains 15 residues.

The chain combines TRBV7-9 with TRBJ2-3, with TRBD1 as a possible D gene (5 bases). The CDR3 is 16 amino acids. The germline V gene has CDR1 SEHNR and CDR2 FQNEAQ (reference sequence). V shed 1 base and J shed 1 base, with 12 bases lying between them. The CDR3 nucleotides are TGTGCCAGCAGCTTAGGGACACTTAGCCGCACAGATACGCAGTATTTT. It is translated as CASSLGTLSRTDTQYF.

The genes are TRBV10-2 and TRBJ2-1; D is uncertain. Per germline, CDR1 WSHSY and CDR2 SAAADI. The germline V and J ends were trimmed by 2 bases and 4 bases, with 6 bases remaining between them. The CDR3 has 13 amino acids. The CDR3 coding sequence is TGCGCCAGCAGTGAGATCGCGTACAATGAGCAGTTCTTC. Protein product: CASSEIAYNEQFF.

The rearrangement links TRBV7-2 to TRBJ1-2, with D tentatively TRBD1 (5 bases). CDR3 length: 13 residues. Germline V CDR1 and CDR2: SGHTA, FQGNSA. Between the trimmed V and J ends, which lost 3 bases and 6 bases, there was a span of 11 bases. DNA of the CDR3: TGTGCCAGCAGCTTCCTCGCGGGGGATGGCTACACCTTC. Translated, it gives CASSFLAGDGYTF. Full variable domain (rest looked up from reference TRBV7-2 and TRBJ1-2): GAGVSQSPSNKVTEKGKDVELRCDPISGHTALYWYRQSLGQGLEFLIYFQGNSAPDKSGLPSDRFSAERTGGSVSTLTIQRTQQEDSAVYLCASSFLAGDGYTFGSGTRLTVV.

J is TRBJ1-3 and V is TRBV29-1; unclear D gene. Germline V gives CDR1 SQVTM, CDR2 ANQGSEA. The CDR3 is made up of 12 amino acids. The V end lost 4 bases, the J end lost 7 bases, and 11 bases lay between the germline ends. The CDR3 spells CSVALGANTIYF. The CDR3 DNA sequence: TGCAGCGTTGCACTCGGTGCCAACACCATATATTTT.

This CDR3 reads CASSESSGELFF. The DNA of the CDR3 is TGTGCCAGCAGTGAAAGTAGCGGGGAGCTGTTTTTT. The V gene is TRBV2, the J gene TRBJ2-2; D unclear. Germline values: CDR1 SNHLY, CDR2 FYNNEI. This CDR3 contains 12 residues. V was cut by 2 bases and J by 7 bases, with 5 bases left in between.

The V call is TRBV28, the J call TRBJ1-2, with 7 nucleotides matching TRBD1. The CDR3 runs 13 residues. Germline assignment: CDR1 MDHEN and CDR2 SYDVKM. V lost 5 bases and J lost 3; bases outside the gene matches: 3. This CDR3 reads CASSRGTDYGYTF. CDR3 DNA sequence: TGTGCCAGCAGTAGAGGGACAGACTATGGCTACACCTTC.

This chain links TRBV5-1 with TRBJ1-4; TRBD1 matches at 9 bases. The CDR3 is 13 residues long. Germline CDR1 and CDR2: SGHRS and YFSETQ. J lost 8 bases, V lost 4 bases, and 3 bases had no gene match. The CDR3 protein is CASSRGQGEKLFF. The CDR3 DNA follows: TGCGCCAGCAGCCGCGGACAGGGGGAAAAACTGTTTTTT.

The chain links TRBV7-2 to TRBJ1-3; TRBD1 matches at 7 bases. CDR1 is SGHTA, CDR2 FQGNSA, per germline. Unmatched junction bases numbered 8, after V lost 5 bases and J lost 4 bases. CDR3 length: 15 residues. The CDR3 is CASSAQPGQGNTIYF. The CDR3 bases are TGTGCCAGCAGCGCGCAGCCGGGACAGGGAAACACCATATATTTT.

The V call is TRBV4-1, the J call TRBJ2-1; the match to TRBD2 covers 10 bases. The junction had 5 bases not matched to a gene; V was cut back by 6 bases and J by 3 bases. Looked up from germline, CDR1 is MGHRA and CDR2 is YSYEKL. This CDR3 contains 15 residues. The CDR3 protein is CASRSTSGDYNEQFF. In DNA form, the CDR3 reads TGCGCCAGCAGATCAACTAGCGGGGACTACAATGAGCAGTTCTTC.

This clone was observed once. V usage is TRBV5-6 and J usage is TRBJ1-2; TRBD1 matches 7 bases. CDR3 length: 14 amino acids. The germline V gene has CDR1 SGHDT and CDR2 YYEEEE. J lost 3 bases, V lost 4 bases, and 6 bases had no gene match. This CDR3 reads CASSTVGTDYGYTF. CDR3 nucleotides: TGTGCCAGCAGCACCGTCGGGACAGACTATGGCTACACCTTC. The complete variable domain, with remaining parts taken from reference TRBV5-6 and TRBJ1-2, reads DAGVTQSPTHLIKTRGQQVTLRCSPKSGHDTVSWYQQALGQGPQFIFQYYEEEERQRGNFPDRFSGHQFPNYSSELNVNALLLGDSALYLCASSTVGTDYGYTFGSGTRLTVV.

The CDR3 sequence is CASSVGTVGDSPLHF. CDR3 bases: TGTGCCAGCAGCGTTGGGACGGTGGGGGATTCACCCCTCCACTTT. The chain combines TRBV9 with TRBJ1-6, with D possibly TRBD1 on 5 matching bases. Trimming took 2 bases from V and 8 from J, leaving 14 bases between them. This CDR3 is built from 15 residues. Per germline, CDR1 SGDLS and CDR2 YYNGEE.

The rearrangement uses TRBV10-3 and TRBJ2-1; D possibly uses TRBD1 or TRBD2 (5 bases each). CDR3 length: 15 residues. The germline V and J ends were trimmed by 0 bases and 7 bases, with 13 bases remaining between them. CDR1 ENHRY and CDR2 SYGVKD come from the germline V gene. The CDR3 is CAISESRGLTNEQFF. The DNA for the CDR3 is TGTGCCATCAGTGAGTCGAGGGGCCTAACGAATGAGCAGTTCTTC.

The chain joins TRBV6-5 to TRBJ1-6; D gene uncertain. Trimming left V 0 bases short and J 7 bases short, with 13 bases between. This CDR3 contains 16 residues. Germline V gene lookup returns CDR1 MNHEY and CDR2 SVGAGI. CDR3 in amino acids: CASSYSSDGLNSPLHF. In DNA form, the CDR3 reads TGTGCCAGCAGTTACTCGTCCGACGGTTTAAATTCACCCCTCCACTTT.

The chain carries TRBV19 and TRBJ1-1; TRBD1 is a possible D gene (5 bases). The CDR3 has 13 residues. Germline V gene data show CDR1 as LNHDA and CDR2 as SQIVND (reference sequence). V gave up 9 bases and J gave up 1 base, with 12 bases separating them. CDR3 sequence reads: CASTITGNTEAFF. The CDR3 DNA follows: TGTGCCAGCACGATCACAGGGAACACTGAAGCTTTCTTT.